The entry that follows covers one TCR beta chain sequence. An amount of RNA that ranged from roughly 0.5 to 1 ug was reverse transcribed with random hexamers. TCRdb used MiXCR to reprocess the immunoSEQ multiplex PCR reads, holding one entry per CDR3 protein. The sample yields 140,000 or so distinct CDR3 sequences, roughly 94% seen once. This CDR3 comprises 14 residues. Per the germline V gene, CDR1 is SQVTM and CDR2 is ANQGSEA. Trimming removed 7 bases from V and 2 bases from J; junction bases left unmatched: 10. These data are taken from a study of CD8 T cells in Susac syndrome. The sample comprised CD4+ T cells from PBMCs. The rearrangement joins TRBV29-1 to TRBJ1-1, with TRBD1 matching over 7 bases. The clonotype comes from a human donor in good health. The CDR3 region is CSANVGQRNTEAFF. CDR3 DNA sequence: TGCAGCGCGAACGTGGGACAGCGAAACACTGAAGCTTTCTTT.